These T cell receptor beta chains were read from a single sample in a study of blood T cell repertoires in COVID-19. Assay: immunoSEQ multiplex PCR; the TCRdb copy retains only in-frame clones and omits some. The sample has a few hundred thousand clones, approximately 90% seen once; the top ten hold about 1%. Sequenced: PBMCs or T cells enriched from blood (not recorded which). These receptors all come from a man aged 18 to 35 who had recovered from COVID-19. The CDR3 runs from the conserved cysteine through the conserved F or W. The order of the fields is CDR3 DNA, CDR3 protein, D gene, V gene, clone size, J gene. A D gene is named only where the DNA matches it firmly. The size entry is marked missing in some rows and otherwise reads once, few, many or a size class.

DNA: TGTGCCAGCAGCTCAGGCACAGATACGCAGTATTTT
CDR3: CASSSGTDTQYF
D: -
V: TRBV11-2
size: -
J: TRBJ2-3

DNA: TGTGCCAGCAGCTCTCCGGGACTAGCCTTTCCGGCCCAAGAGACCCAGTACTTC
CDR3: CASSSPGLAFPAQETQYF
D: TRBD2
V: TRBV7-2
size: -
J: TRBJ2-5

DNA: TGCGCCAGCAGCCAAAACACGGGGGGCAGGACTGAAGCTTTCTTT
CDR3: CASSQNTGGRTEAFF
D: -
V: TRBV4-3
size: once
J: TRBJ1-1

DNA: TGTGCCACTACCGGGACTAGGGTTAATGAGCAGTTCTTC
CDR3: CATTGTRVNEQFF
D: TRBD2
V: TRBV28
size: -
J: TRBJ2-1

DNA: TGTGCCAGCAGCTTTCGAGGGCGAAGCACAGATACGCAGTATTTT
CDR3: CASSFRGRSTDTQYF
D: -
V: TRBV7-9
size: few
J: TRBJ2-3

DNA: TGTGCCAGCAGCTCCGGACAGGGGGCAGGAAACACCATATATTTT
CDR3: CASSSGQGAGNTIYF
D: TRBD1
V: TRBV5-4
size: -
J: TRBJ1-3

DNA: TGTGCCAGCAAGGAGTCCTCCTACAATGAGCAGTTCTTC
CDR3: CASKESSYNEQFF
D: -
V: TRBV6-5
size: -
J: TRBJ2-1

DNA: TGTGCCAGCAGCGCTCTCGGGGGAGGCCCGGACTACGAGCAGTACTTC
CDR3: CASSALGGGPDYEQYF
D: -
V: TRBV11-2
size: -
J: TRBJ2-7

DNA: TGTGCTAGTGGTTTGGTACTATGGGGCAGCGGGGCAAGGAACACTGAAGCTTTCTTT
CDR3: CASGLVLWGSGARNTEAFF
D: -
V: TRBV12-5
size: -
J: TRBJ1-1

DNA: TGTGCCAGCAGCCTGGACATAAAAGCTGAAGCTTTCTTT
CDR3: CASSLDIKAEAFF
D: -
V: TRBV5-5
size: -
J: TRBJ1-1

DNA: TGTGCCAGCAGGCGGTGGAGTAGCAATCAGCCCCAGCATTTT
CDR3: CASRRWSSNQPQHF
D: -
V: TRBV5-8
size: -
J: TRBJ1-5

DNA: TGTGCCAGCAGCCAAGTATCCGGACAGGGGAGGTTTTTT
CDR3: CASSQVSGQGRFF
D: TRBD1
V: TRBV3-1/TRBV3-2
size: -
J: TRBJ1-4

DNA: TGTGCCAGCAGTTTCTCTAGGGGGGGAATTGCAGATACGCAGTATTTT
CDR3: CASSFSRGGIADTQYF
D: -
V: TRBV27
size: -
J: TRBJ2-3

DNA: TGTGCCAGCAGCCAGGAACGACTAGCGGGAGGGCCTTACAATGAGCAGTTCTTC
CDR3: CASSQERLAGGPYNEQFF
D: TRBD2
V: TRBV3-1/TRBV3-2
size: -
J: TRBJ2-1

DNA: TGTGCCAGCAGCTCCCGACAGGGGATGGAGCAGTACTTC
CDR3: CASSSRQGMEQYF
D: TRBD1
V: TRBV7-2
size: -
J: TRBJ2-7

DNA: TGTGCCAGCAGTTCACAGGGAAATAGCAATCAGCCCCAGCATTTT
CDR3: CASSSQGNSNQPQHF
D: -
V: TRBV6-2/TRBV6-3
size: -
J: TRBJ1-5

DNA: TGCGCCAGCAGCCTTGACAGGGTCAATGAAGCTTTCTTT
CDR3: CASSLDRVNEAFF
D: TRBD1
V: TRBV5-1
size: -
J: TRBJ1-1

DNA: TGTGCCAGCAGCTTAGGTGGGAGGGGCGACGAGCAGTACTTC
CDR3: CASSLGGRGDEQYF
D: TRBD2
V: TRBV7-9
size: -
J: TRBJ2-7

DNA: TGTGCCAGCAGTGAAAACAGGGGTTCAACTAATGAAAAACTGTTTTTT
CDR3: CASSENRGSTNEKLFF
D: TRBD1
V: TRBV6-1
size: -
J: TRBJ1-4

DNA: TGTGCCACCAGTGATTTGGGGACTAGCGTTGCAGATACGCAGTATTTT
CDR3: CATSDLGTSVADTQYF
D: TRBD2
V: TRBV24-1
size: -
J: TRBJ2-3

DNA: TGCAGTGGCGACAGTTACAATGAGCAGTTCTTC
CDR3: CSGDSYNEQFF
D: -
V: TRBV20-1
size: -
J: TRBJ2-1

DNA: TGTGCCAGCAGTTTGACAGGGGGCTATCAGCCCCAGCATTTT
CDR3: CASSLTGGYQPQHF
D: TRBD1
V: TRBV28
size: -
J: TRBJ1-5

DNA: TGCAGCGTTGAAAGGCGAGGGGGCGCAGGTACTGAAGCTTTCTTT
CDR3: CSVERRGGAGTEAFF
D: TRBD1
V: TRBV29-1
size: -
J: TRBJ1-1

DNA: TGTGCTAGTGGTTTTCCGGGACTATCAGATACGCAGTATTTT
CDR3: CASGFPGLSDTQYF
D: TRBD2
V: TRBV12-5
size: -
J: TRBJ2-3

DNA: TGTGCCAGCAGCTTGAGGCCCCTAGCGGGAGCGGGGAATGAGCAGTTCTTC
CDR3: CASSLRPLAGAGNEQFF
D: TRBD2
V: TRBV5-5
size: -
J: TRBJ2-1

DNA: TGTGCCAGCAGCAAAGGGGGGGTGGCTAACTATGGCTACACCTTC
CDR3: CASSKGGVANYGYTF
D: -
V: TRBV21-1
size: -
J: TRBJ1-2

DNA: TGCGCCAGCAGGGAGGGGGGCTACCAAGAGACCCAGTACTTC
CDR3: CASREGGYQETQYF
D: -
V: TRBV10-2
size: -
J: TRBJ2-5

DNA: TGTGCCAGCAGTGAAGCGGGCGGGGGAGAGACCCAGTACTTC
CDR3: CASSEAGGGETQYF
D: TRBD2
V: TRBV6-1
size: few
J: TRBJ2-5

DNA: TGCAGCGTGGCCGGGACTAGCGTCGAGCAGTACTTC
CDR3: CSVAGTSVEQYF
D: TRBD2
V: TRBV29-1
size: -
J: TRBJ2-7

DNA: TGTGCCAGCAGCTTACTAGAGGGTCCGAAAGAGACCCAGTACTTC
CDR3: CASSLLEGPKETQYF
D: -
V: TRBV7-9
size: -
J: TRBJ2-5

DNA: TGTGCCTGGAATCGTCCGGCTAACTTACGGGATGAGCAGTTCTTC
CDR3: CAWNRPANLRDEQFF
D: -
V: TRBV30
size: -
J: TRBJ2-1

DNA: TGTGCCAGCAGGGGCACAGGGAATCAGCCCCAGCATTTT
CDR3: CASRGTGNQPQHF
D: -
V: TRBV12-3/TRBV12-4
size: -
J: TRBJ1-5

DNA: TGTGCCAGCAGCTACACTAGCGGGGGGGCTAAAGAGACCCAGTACTTC
CDR3: CASSYTSGGAKETQYF
D: TRBD2
V: TRBV6-5
size: -
J: TRBJ2-5

DNA: TGTGCCATCAGTGGCCCCGGGGGGCAAACGCAGTATTTT
CDR3: CAISGPGGQTQYF
D: -
V: TRBV10-3
size: -
J: TRBJ2-3

DNA: TGTGCCACCAGTGTCGGACAGGGCTCCTACAATGAGCAGTTCTTC
CDR3: CATSVGQGSYNEQFF
D: TRBD1
V: TRBV24-1
size: -
J: TRBJ2-1

DNA: TGTGCCAGCAGCCGTCCCGGGACAGGGAACAATGAGCAGTTCTTC
CDR3: CASSRPGTGNNEQFF
D: TRBD1
V: TRBV3-1/TRBV3-2
size: -
J: TRBJ2-1

DNA: TGTGCCAGCAGTCCCCGACGGGTAGCGGATTACTACGAGCAGTACTTC
CDR3: CASSPRRVADYYEQYF
D: -
V: TRBV7-9
size: -
J: TRBJ2-7

DNA: TGTGCCAGCATCCCAGGGGATCGGGCCGGGGAGCTGTTTTTT
CDR3: CASIPGDRAGELFF
D: -
V: TRBV6-5
size: -
J: TRBJ2-2

DNA: TGTGCCAGCTTCGGAAGCGTTTACAATGAGCAGTTCTTC
CDR3: CASFGSVYNEQFF
D: -
V: TRBV28
size: -
J: TRBJ2-1

DNA: TGTGCCAGCAGCTTAGGGACAGCGGCTAACTATGGCTACACCTTC
CDR3: CASSLGTAANYGYTF
D: TRBD1
V: TRBV9
size: many
J: TRBJ1-2

DNA: TGCAGTGCTACCCCCGGTGAAAAACTGTTTTTT
CDR3: CSATPGEKLFF
D: -
V: TRBV20-1
size: -
J: TRBJ1-4

DNA: TGTGCCAGCAGCGGGACTAGCGGGGCCTACAATGAGCAGTTCTTC
CDR3: CASSGTSGAYNEQFF
D: TRBD2
V: TRBV7-4
size: -
J: TRBJ2-1

DNA: TGTGCCAGCAGCGACCCAAAGCGGGGGATCGAGCAGTACTTC
CDR3: CASSDPKRGIEQYF
D: TRBD2
V: TRBV5-4
size: -
J: TRBJ2-7